These 25 T cell receptor beta chains originate from one sample sequenced in a study of human T cells and chemical hapten exposure. Each CDR3 protein is one row after TCRdb ran MiXCR on the RACE reads. Of about 250,000 distinct CDR3 sequences in the sample, approximately 7.5% are singletons; the top ten hold about 1.2%. Time point noted: pre-sensitization, week 0. Documented treatment: therapeutic diphenylcyclopropenone sensitization with weekly scalp DPC. The sample here was whole blood, taken in connection with sensitization to the hapten diphenylcyclopropenone (DPC). These receptors originate from a man younger than 30 with alopecia areata. Some clones in this sample may be carry-over from other donors' samples.

This sequence joins TRBV2 and TRBJ1-5; no firm D call. The CDR3 is made up of 15 amino acids. V shed 1 base and J shed 0 bases, with 7 bases lying between them. Germline V gene data show CDR1 as SNHLY and CDR2 as FYNNEI. CDR3 residues: CASSEVQNSNQPQHF. CDR3 in DNA: TGTGCCAGCAGTGAAGTGCAGAATAGCAATCAGCCCCAGCATTTT.

This clonotype appeared many times. CDR3 amino acids: CASSTGTGNQPQHF. Here the CDR3 DNA reads TGTGCCAGCAGCACAGGGACAGGGAACCAGCCCCAGCATTTT. The V and J genes are TRBV9 and TRBJ1-5, with 9 bases identical to TRBD1. Unmatched junction bases numbered 6, after V lost 4 bases and J lost 7 bases. Per germline, CDR1 SGDLS and CDR2 YYNGEE. The CDR3 is made up of 14 amino acids. The complete variable domain, with remaining parts taken from reference TRBV9 and TRBJ1-5, reads DSGVTQTPKHLITATGQRVTLRCSPRSGDLSVYWYQQSLDQGLQFLIQYYNGEERAKGNILERFSAQQFPDLHSELNLSSLELGDSALYFCASSTGTGNQPQHFGDGTRLSIL.

This clonotype was picked up many times. The chain combines TRBV7-2 with TRBJ2-1; the match to TRBD1 covers 7 bases. The CDR3 consists of 16 residues. With V trimmed by 7 bases and J by 3 bases, 12 bases remained unmatched. CDR1 and CDR2 (germline): SGHTA, FQGNSA. This CDR3 reads CASIQGVGNFYNEQFF. DNA for the CDR3: TGTGCCAGCATCCAGGGGGTTGGGAACTTCTACAATGAGCAGTTCTTC.

This clonotype was recorded at least ten times. The DNA of the CDR3 is TGCGCCAGCAGCCAAGGCCAGCTCCAGCCCCAGCATTTT. This translates into CASSQGQLQPQHF. The chain links TRBV4-3 to TRBJ1-5; no clear D. Deletions cut 1 base from V and 7 bases from J, with 8 bases between. The CDR3 covers 13 residues. Germline V gives CDR1 LGHNA, CDR2 YSLEER.

The gene calls are TRBV6-5 and TRBJ1-2, with unresolved D. The germline V and J ends were trimmed by 7 bases and 4 bases, with 22 bases remaining between them. Germline lookup yields CDR1 MNHEY and CDR2 SVGAGI. The CDR3 runs 16 residues. In DNA, the CDR3 is TGTGCCAGCACCAGATCCTCGTGGGAAAGGACCTATGGCTACACCTTC. Translating it yields CASTRSSWERTYGYTF.

This clonotype was counted only a few times. The chain couples TRBV3-1 to TRBJ1-6; D unresolved. The CDR3 sequence is 13 residues long. The germline gives CDR1 LGHDT, CDR2 YNNKEL (reference sequence). Trimming took 1 base from V and 7 from J, leaving 5 bases between them. The CDR3: CASSQVANSPLHF. CDR3 DNA sequence: TGTGCCAGCAGCCAAGTGGCAAATTCACCCCTCCACTTT.

V gene TRBV10-2 combines with J gene TRBJ2-1; a possible D gene is TRBD2 (5 bases). The CDR3 sequence is 15 residues long. V lost 0 bases to trimming and J lost 5 bases, with 11 bases between them. Germline V gene data show CDR1 as WSHSY and CDR2 as SAAADI. This CDR3 reads CASSESPEVHNEQFF. The CDR3 DNA follows: TGCGCCAGCAGTGAGTCCCCGGAGGTGCACAATGAGCAGTTCTTC.

This clonotype turned up a few times. This chain uses TRBV9 with TRBJ2-3; 7 nucleotides line up with TRBD1. Unmatched junction bases numbered 3, after V lost 3 bases and J lost 2 bases. In germline, CDR1 is SGDLS, CDR2 YYNGEE. CDR3 size: 14 residues. The DNA of the CDR3 is TGTGCCAGCAGCGAACAGGGGTCCACAGATACGCAGTATTTT. Protein: CASSEQGSTDTQYF.

Comments on this clonotype: This could be a read error, since a much larger clone is one nucleotide away. This chain uses TRBV7-9 with TRBJ2-2; no clear D. CDR3 length: 16 residues. Germline loops: CDR1 SEHNR, CDR2 FQNEAQ (reference sequence). The CDR3 coding sequence is TGTGACAGCAGCTCCCGAAAACATGCGAACACCGGGGAGCTGTTTTTT. It is translated as CDSSSRKHANTGELFF.

The rearrangement links TRBV10-2 to TRBJ2-5, with 11 bases aligning to TRBD2. CDR3 length: 17 residues. The germline gives CDR1 WSHSY, CDR2 SAAADI. The J segment lost 7 bases and the V segment lost 6 bases, leaving 16 bases of the junction unmatched. This CDR3 reads CASSDPTLAGGRWTQYF. The CDR3 region has the DNA TGCGCCAGCAGCGACCCTACCCTAGCGGGAGGAAGATGGACCCAGTACTTC.

This chain uses TRBV9 with TRBJ2-1; D unclear. CDR1 and CDR2 from the germline V gene are SGDLS and YYNGEE. The length of the CDR3 is 15 residues. V shed 3 bases and J shed 4 bases, with 14 bases lying between them. This CDR3 reads CASSADSGTYNEQFF. The CDR3 bases are TGTGCCAGCAGCGCCGATTCGGGCACGTACAATGAGCAGTTCTTC.

The CDR3 coding sequence is TGTGCCAGCAGTTCGGGACACTCTGAAGCTTTCTTT. This gives the protein CASSSGHSEAFF. The chain employs TRBV6-2 or TRBV6-3 and TRBJ1-1; perhaps TRBD1 as D (6 bases). The CDR3 is 12 amino acids. Germline V gives CDR1 MNHEY, CDR2 SVGEGT. Between the trimmed V and J ends, which lost 4 bases and 6 bases, there was a span of 9 bases.

The V call is TRBV12-3 or TRBV12-4, the J call TRBJ2-7; a possible D gene is TRBD2 (7 bases). This CDR3 comprises 14 residues. Trimming took off 9 bases at V and 3 bases at J, with 18 bases between the two ends. This CDR3 is CASKWGGLNYEQYF. DNA for the CDR3: TGTGCCAGTAAATGGGGGGGCCTCAACTACGAGCAGTACTTC.

This clonotype was detected a few times. This chain joins TRBV7-6 and TRBJ1-1, with 8 bases that match TRBD1. Looked up from germline, CDR1 is SGHVS and CDR2 is FNYEAQ. CDR3 size: 14 residues. Trimming cost V 0 bases and J 5 bases; bases outside gene matches: 2. The CDR3 DNA reads as TGTGCCAGCAGCTTAGCGGACAGGGAAACTGAAGCTTTCTTT. Translating it yields CASSLADRETEAFF.

Ten or more counts support this clonotype. The V call is TRBV14, the J call TRBJ1-6; D is ambiguous. V was shortened by 6 bases and J by 10 bases, with 19 bases between the two germline ends. The CDR3 runs to 15 residues. Germline V CDR1 and CDR2: SGHDN, FVKESK. CDR3 region: CASSLTLDIYSPLHF. In DNA form, the CDR3 reads TGTGCCAGCAGTCTAACTTTAGACATTTACTCACCCCTCCACTTT.

The chain couples TRBV6-2 or TRBV6-3 to TRBJ1-2; TRBD1 aligns across 8 bases. Trimming cost V 6 bases and J 0 bases; bases outside gene matches: 9. Germline CDR1 and CDR2: MNHEY and SVGEGT. CDR3 size: 16 residues. CDR3 amino acids: CASRRDRITPNYGYTF. As DNA, the CDR3 is TGTGCCAGCAGACGGGACAGGATAACCCCTAACTATGGCTACACCTTC.

The genes are TRBV6-2 or TRBV6-3 and TRBJ1-1; tentatively, D is TRBD1 (5 bases). Germline CDR1 MNHEY, CDR2 SVGEGT. V shed 5 bases and J shed 1 base, with 14 bases lying between them. CDR3 length: 15 residues. CDR3 bases: TGTGCCAGCAGTCCCCCGGGACTTCCGAACACTGAAGCTTTCTTT. Translated, it gives CASSPPGLPNTEAFF.

This clonotype was seen repeatedly, ten times or more. The chain couples TRBV4-1 to TRBJ2-2; no reliable D call. Trimming pared 4 bases from V and 1 base from J, leaving 13 bases between. This CDR3 has 16 residues. Germline CDR1 and CDR2: MGHRA and YSYEKL. CDR3 sequence: CASSPRGGGNTGELFF. The DNA of the CDR3 is TGCGCCAGCAGCCCGCGAGGCGGCGGGAACACCGGGGAGCTGTTTTTT.

The chain recombines TRBV9 with TRBJ2-2; the match to TRBD2 covers 16 bases. J gave up 3 bases and V 4 bases, and 12 bases lay outside the gene matches. The CDR3 sequence is 20 residues long. Germline V gene data show CDR1 as SGDLS and CDR2 as YYNGEE. CDR3: CASSPTGTSGGAPDTGELFF. CDR3 DNA: TGTGCCAGCAGCCCTACAGGGACTAGCGGGGGGGCTCCAGACACCGGGGAGCTGTTTTTT.

This clonotype was observed a handful of times. V gene TRBV9 combines with J gene TRBJ2-2; D is tentatively TRBD1 or TRBD2 (5 bases each). The germline V gene encodes CDR1 SGDLS and CDR2 YYNGEE. The CDR3 is 14 residues long. V lost 4 bases and J 7 bases, leaving 14 bases between the germline ends. The CDR3 sequence is CASSQSKGSGELFF. CDR3 in DNA: TGTGCCAGCAGCCAATCCAAGGGGAGCGGGGAGCTGTTTTTT.

This clonotype was observed a few times. The rearrangement links TRBV9 to TRBJ2-7; D could derive from TRBD1 or TRBD2 (5 bases each). Germline CDR1 and CDR2: SGDLS and YYNGEE. Trimming removed 5 bases from V and 4 bases from J, with 19 bases in between. There are 15 residues in the CDR3. CDR3 DNA: TGTGCCAGCAGATGTCAGGGTCGACGGGATTACGAGCAGTACTTC. Its protein product is CASRCQGRRDYEQYF.

The chain joins TRBV29-1 to TRBJ1-2, with D unclear. The germline CDR1 and CDR2 sequences are SQVTM and ANQGSEA. Trimming took 6 bases from V and 9 from J, leaving 14 bases between them. The CDR3 contains 11 residues. The CDR3, as DNA: TGCAGCGTAGGAGGTGGTTATAGCTACACCTTC. Protein sequence: CSVGGGYSYTF.

Many counts were recorded for this clonotype. The chain uses TRBV12-3 or TRBV12-4 and TRBJ1-2, with D unresolved. Trimming took off 6 bases at V and 4 bases at J, with 9 bases between the two ends. The CDR3 is made up of 12 amino acids. The CDR3 spells CASSYLSYGYTF. As DNA, the CDR3 is TGTGCCAGCAGCTATTTATCCTATGGCTACACCTTC.

In its sample, this clonotype was seen a few times. The gene calls are TRBV6-2 or TRBV6-3 and TRBJ1-5; tentatively, D is TRBD1 (6 bases). The CDR3 spans 17 residues. The V gene's germline CDR1 is MNHEY and CDR2 SVGEGT. V shed 5 bases and J shed 5 bases, with 22 bases lying between them. The CDR3 region is CASSIQGEGGFHQPQHF. CDR3 DNA sequence: TGTGCCAGCAGTATACAGGGTGAGGGGGGATTTCATCAGCCCCAGCATTTT.

This clonotype turned up a few times. As DNA, the CDR3 is TGTGCCAGCAGTGAATCCGTTGTGTCCACTGAAGCTTTCTTT. It yields the protein CASSESVVSTEAFF. This chain joins TRBV25-1 and TRBJ1-1; D remains unclear. The CDR3 extends over 14 amino acids. In germline, CDR1 is MGHDK, CDR2 SYGVNS. V was cut by 1 base and J by 4 bases, with 10 bases left in between.